This T cell receptor beta chain was sequenced for a study of cytomegalovirus exposure and HLA in healthy donors. Overall study findings and caveats: Earlier analysis looked at TCR beta V segments, and most were productive about 87% or about 30% of the time. TCR beta chains numbering some 160 were designated cytomegalovirus-associated.

Comments on this clone: The antigen is unknown.

Trimming left V 7 bases short and J 4 bases short, with 14 bases between. The germline gives CDR1 MNHEY, CDR2 SMNVEV (reference sequence). The CDR3 loop spans 14 amino acids. PCR was performed using 60 Vbeta and 13 Jbeta primers. Method: immunoSEQ multiplex PCR; TCRdb's copy keeps in-frame clones and lacks some. The record lists some 55,000 clones, of which the ten most abundant hold roughly 7%. The chain combines TRBV27 with TRBJ1-5; D unclear. The clonotype was recovered from a woman in her forties in good health and CMV-seronegative. The sample comprised PBMCs. The CDR3, as DNA: TGTGCCAGCACCGAGACATCACCTAATCAGCCCCAGCATTTT. This encodes CASTETSPNQPQHF.